This T cell receptor beta chain appears in the sequencing data of a study of a mutant IDH1 vaccine in newly diagnosed glioma (dated by TCRdb to the early 2020s). Regarding the study in general: Of the roughly 33 treated patients, 62.5% were male and approximately 38% were female, and a mean age of about 37 years was recorded. Before enrollment, most patients had been given radiochemotherapy with temozolomide as standard therapy, while the rest had received either radiotherapy alone or temozolomide alone. For exploratory analyses, some 24 treated patients had longitudinal TCRB deep sequencing done wherever samples were available. Peripheral blood was drawn at six visits: V03 (baseline), V05, V07, V10, V12 and V13. General conclusions and limits of the study: Immune responses induced by the vaccine were seen in 90% to 95% of patients across multiple MHC alleles. PBMC samples for TCRB deep sequencing were selected based on availability. Pseudoprogression appeared unrelated to alterations in the top peripheral T cell clonotypes detected by TCRB sequencing. According to the authors, sample limitations meant that analyses of patient blood samples could not be reproduced.

CDR1 and CDR2, per the germline V gene, are MNHEY and SVGAGI. Including cysteine and phenylalanine, the CDR3 has 15 amino acids. The only DNA kept is the CDR3, 45 bases in frame from the first base. V and J lose 2 bases and 2 bases, and a span of 10 bases separates them. The library was obtained by the immunoSEQ multiplex PCR assay. The hsTCRB Kit was used according to the manufacturer's protocol to amplify rearranged TCR beta chain sequences. TCRB libraries were sequenced on an Illumina MiSeq. Under the source paper's analysis protocol: The kit vendor's proprietary platform handled demultiplexing, trimming and gene mapping. TCRdb provides this immuneACCESS table in a form limited to in-frame rearrangements. Some clones are lacking; in checked studies, under half of them reflect an unresolved V gene, and why the rest are absent is not known. V, J and clone size are taken as reported in that table, and D and trimming were inferred from the DNA itself. The sample has 45,000 to 70,000 clones on record, about 91% of them singletons. About 2.5% of the sample lies in the top ten.

The time point label, as the study defines it: baseline, week 1 (first vaccination visit). The intended sense of this specimen's treatment or condition label: pre-vaccination baseline after standard-of-care therapy. Donors had newly diagnosed WHO grade 3 or 4 IDH1-mutant astrocytomas with loss of nuclear ATRX. The samples were drawn from NOA16, a multicentre, single-arm, open-label phase I trial in Germany that tested a mutant IDH1 peptide vaccine in humans for the first time. Blood drawn at visit V03 was used as the baseline sample for immunogenicity testing. Genomic DNA for TCRB sequencing was isolated from EDTA blood with the DNeasy Blood and Tissue Kit. With regard to this clone: Its antigen has not been determined. No base-level quality is on record; no much larger clone is a single base apart.

This receptor was identified in a man aged 45-65 years with glioma. The sample in question was PBMCs, obtained from a glioma patient treated with radiotherapy, temozolomide or both. The V and J segments used are TRBV6-5 and TRBJ1-5; tentative D gene TRBD1, with 5 bases matching. The CDR3 has the sequence CASSYRRGGNQPQHF. The DNA is TGTGCCAGCAGTTACAGGAGGGGCGGCAATCAGCCCCAGCATTTT.